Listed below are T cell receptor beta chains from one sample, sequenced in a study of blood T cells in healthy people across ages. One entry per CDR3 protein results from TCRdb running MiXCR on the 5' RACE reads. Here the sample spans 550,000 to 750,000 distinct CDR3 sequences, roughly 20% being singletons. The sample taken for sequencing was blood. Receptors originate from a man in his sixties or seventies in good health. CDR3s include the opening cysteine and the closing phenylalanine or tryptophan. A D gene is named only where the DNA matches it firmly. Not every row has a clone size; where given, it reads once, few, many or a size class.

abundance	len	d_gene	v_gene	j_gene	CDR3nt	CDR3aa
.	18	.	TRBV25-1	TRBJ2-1	TGTGCCAGCAGTGAAACAGCGGGCACATCACGGGCGATCTATGAGCAGTTCTTC	CASSETAGTSRAIYEQFF
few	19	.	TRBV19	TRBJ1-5	TGTGCCAGTTTATTCCGGATTCATACAGGGAAGCCCTACAATCAGCCCCAGCATTTT	CASLFRIHTGKPYNQPQHF
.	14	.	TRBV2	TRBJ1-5	TGTGCCAGCAATACTGAGGGAGGGTTACAGCCCCAGCATTTT	CASNTEGGLQPQHF
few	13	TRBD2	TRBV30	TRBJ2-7	TGTGCCTGGAGTGGCCAAGCGGGAGGCGAGCAGTACTTC	CAWSGQAGGEQYF
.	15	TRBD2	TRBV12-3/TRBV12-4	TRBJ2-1	TGTGCCAGCAGCCCGCAAGCGGGATCCTACAATGAGCAGTTCTTC	CASSPQAGSYNEQFF
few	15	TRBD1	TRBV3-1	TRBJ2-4	TGTGCCAGCAGCCTCCGACAGGGATTCAAAAACATTCAGTACTTC	CASSLRQGFKNIQYF
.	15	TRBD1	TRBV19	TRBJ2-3	TGCGCCAGTAGTCCTCCGACAGGGGGGACAGATACGCAGTATTTT	CASSPPTGGTDTQYF
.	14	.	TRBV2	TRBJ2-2	TGTGCCAGCAGTGCCACAGGGTCCACCGGGGAGCTGTTTTTT	CASSATGSTGELFF
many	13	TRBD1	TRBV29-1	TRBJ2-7	TGCAGCGTTGGGGGACAGGACCACTACGAGCAGTACTTC	CSVGGQDHYEQYF
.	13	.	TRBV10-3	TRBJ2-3	TGTGCCATCAGTGAGTCGGTGAGAGATACGCAGTATTTT	CAISESVRDTQYF
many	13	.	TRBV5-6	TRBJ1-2	TGTGCCAGCAGCTCACAGGCTCACTATGGCTACACCTTC	CASSSQAHYGYTF
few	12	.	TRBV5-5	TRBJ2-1	TGTGCCAGCAGCCAGCAGGGAGTTGAGCAGTTCTTC	CASSQQGVEQFF
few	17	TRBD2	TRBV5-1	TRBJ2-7	TGCGCCAGCAGAGGCGGTGGTCTAGCGGGAGCCGGGTACGAGCAGTACTTC	CASRGGGLAGAGYEQYF
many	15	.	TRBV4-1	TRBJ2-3	TGCGCCAGCAGCCAAGAAGCGGGCTCCACAGATACGCAGTATTTT	CASSQEAGSTDTQYF
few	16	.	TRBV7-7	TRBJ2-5	TGTGCTAGCAGCTTAAATCCAGCGGGTCGCCAAGAGACCCAGTACTTC	CASSLNPAGRQETQYF
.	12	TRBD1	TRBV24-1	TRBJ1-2	TGTGCCACCAGTCAGGCAGGGGGCGGCTACACCTTC	CATSQAGGGYTF
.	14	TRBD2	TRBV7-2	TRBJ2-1	TGTGCCAGCAGCTTAGAGGGACTAGCCCATGAGCAGTTCTTC	CASSLEGLAHEQFF
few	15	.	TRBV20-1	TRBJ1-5	TGCAGTGCTAGTAGGAGGGACATTTTCAATCAGCCCCAGCATTTT	CSASRRDIFNQPQHF
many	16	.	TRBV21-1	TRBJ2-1	TGTGCCAGCAGCAAGAGTAGGGCACAGGGGGCGGGTGAGCAGTTCTTC	CASSKSRAQGAGEQFF
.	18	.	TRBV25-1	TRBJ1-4	TGTGCCAGCAGTGAATATGTGGGGCGGGCTGCAACTAATGAAAAACTGTTTTTT	CASSEYVGRAATNEKLFF
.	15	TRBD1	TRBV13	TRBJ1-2	TGTGCCAGCAGCACCTCAGGGGGCGCGGGCTATGGCTACACCTTC	CASSTSGGAGYGYTF
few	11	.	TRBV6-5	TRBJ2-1	TGTGCAGCCTCGCTAGCTAATGAGCAGTTCTTC	CAASLANEQFF
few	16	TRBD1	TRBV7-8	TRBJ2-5	TGTGCCAGCAGCCCAATCAAGACAGGGATCCAAGAGACCCAGTACTTC	CASSPIKTGIQETQYF
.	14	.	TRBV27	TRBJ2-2	TGTGCCAGCAGCCGATGGAAGAGCTCCGGGGAGCTGTTTTTT	CASSRWKSSGELFF
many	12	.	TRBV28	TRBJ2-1	TGTGCCACCAGAGACCTCCACAATGAGCAGTTCTTC	CATRDLHNEQFF
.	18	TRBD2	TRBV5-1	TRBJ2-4	TGCGCCAGCAGCTCAGCACCGGGAGGAGCGGTAGCCAAAAACATTCAGTACTTC	CASSSAPGGAVAKNIQYF
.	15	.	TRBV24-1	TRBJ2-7	TGTGCCACCAGTGACCCAAAGAAGGACTCCTACGAGCAGTACTTC	CATSDPKKDSYEQYF
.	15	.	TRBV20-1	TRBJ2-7	TGCAGTGCTAGAGATCCCAGCGGGTACGGGAACGAGCAGTACTTC	CSARDPSGYGNEQYF
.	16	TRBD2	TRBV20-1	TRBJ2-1	TGCAGTCCAAAGAACCCTAGCGGAAAGAGGTATAATGAGCAGTTCTTC	CSPKNPSGKRYNEQFF
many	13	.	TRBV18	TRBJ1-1	TGTGCCAGCTCATCAATCTTGAACACTGAAGCTTTCTTT	CASSSILNTEAFF
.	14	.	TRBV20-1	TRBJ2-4	TGCAGTGCTAGTATCCCGGGACTTAAAAACATTCAGTACTTC	CSASIPGLKNIQYF
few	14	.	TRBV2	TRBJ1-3	TGTGCCAGCAGTGAACAGGGACTTGGAAACACCATATATTTT	CASSEQGLGNTIYF
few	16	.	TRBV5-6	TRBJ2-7	TGTGCCAGCAGCTTGGCCGAATTAGCGTACTCCTACGAGCAGTACTTC	CASSLAELAYSYEQYF
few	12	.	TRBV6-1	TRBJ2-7	TGTGCCAGCAGAGAGGGGTTCTACGAGCAGTACTTC	CASREGFYEQYF
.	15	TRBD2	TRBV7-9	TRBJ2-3	TGTGCCAGCAGCCACCTAGCGGGAGGGCAAGATACGCAGTATTTT	CASSHLAGGQDTQYF
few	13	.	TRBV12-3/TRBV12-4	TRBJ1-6	TGTGCCAGCAGCCCTCAGGGAGGCTCACCCCTCCACTTT	CASSPQGGSPLHF
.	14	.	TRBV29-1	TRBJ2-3	TGCAGCGTTGAAGATAGGGGGGTAGGAGATACGCAGTATTTT	CSVEDRGVGDTQYF
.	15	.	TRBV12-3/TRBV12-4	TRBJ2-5	TGTGCCAGCAGTCTCCGGGACGAGGGTCAAGAGACCCAGTACTTC	CASSLRDEGQETQYF
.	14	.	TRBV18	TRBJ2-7	TGTGCCAGCTCACCAGGCGGTAGAGCCTACGAGCAGTACTTC	CASSPGGRAYEQYF
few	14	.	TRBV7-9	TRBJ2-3	TGTGCCAGCAGCTCCGGAGGGAAGGCAGATACGCAGTATTTT	CASSSGGKADTQYF
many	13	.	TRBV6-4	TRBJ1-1	TGTGCCAGCTCCTTGAAGGGAGGGACTGAAGCTTTCTTT	CASSLKGGTEAFF
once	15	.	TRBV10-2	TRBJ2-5	TGCGCCAGCAGCCGGCTTTGGAGGGGACGGGAGACCCAGTACTTC	CASSRLWRGRETQYF
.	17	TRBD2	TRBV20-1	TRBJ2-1	TGCAGTGCTAGAGGGGTGACTAGCGGGAGTATCTACAATGAGCAGTTTTTC	CSARGVTSGSIYNEQFF
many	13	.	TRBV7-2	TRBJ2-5	TGTGCCAGCAGCTTAGGGCGGGGAGAGACCCAGTACTTC	CASSLGRGETQYF
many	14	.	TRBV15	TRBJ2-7	TGTGCCACCAGCCTAGCGAGGAGTTCCTACGAGCAGTACTTC	CATSLARSSYEQYF
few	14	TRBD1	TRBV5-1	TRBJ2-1	TGCGCCAGCAGCTTGGGACAGGGAGAGAAGGAGCAGTTCTTC	CASSLGQGEKEQFF
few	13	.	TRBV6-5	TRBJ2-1	TGTGCCAGCACCAGGGCGGGCTACAATGAGCAGTTCTTC	CASTRAGYNEQFF
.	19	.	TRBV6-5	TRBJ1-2	TGTGCCAGCAGTTACGAGGGGCCTAGGCGTCCTCTGCGGGACTATGGCTACACCTTC	CASSYEGPRRPLRDYGYTF
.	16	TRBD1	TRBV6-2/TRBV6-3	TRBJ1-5	TGTGCCAGCAGCAGAGGACAGGGGGGATCCAATCAGCCCCAGCATTTT	CASSRGQGGSNQPQHF
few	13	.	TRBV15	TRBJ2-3	TGTGCCACCAGCAGAGTTAGCACAGATACGCAGTATTTT	CATSRVSTDTQYF
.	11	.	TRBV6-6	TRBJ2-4	TGTGCCAGCAGCTCCAGGACCCAGCAGTACTTC	CASSSRTQQYF
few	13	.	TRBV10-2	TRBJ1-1	TGCGCCACCTCTGACAGACAGAACACTGAAGCTTTCTTT	CATSDRQNTEAFF
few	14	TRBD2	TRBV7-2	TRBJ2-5	TGTGCCAGCAGCACCGGGACTAGCTCAGAGACCCAGTACTTC	CASSTGTSSETQYF
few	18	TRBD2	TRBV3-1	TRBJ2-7	TGTGCCAGCAGCCAAGCCCCACCACTAGCGGGAGGGATCTACGAGCAGTACTTC	CASSQAPPLAGGIYEQYF
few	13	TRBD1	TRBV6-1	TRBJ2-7	TGTGCCAGTGAGATGACAGGGCCGTACGAGCAGTACTTC	CASEMTGPYEQYF
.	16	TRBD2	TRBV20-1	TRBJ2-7	TGCAGTGCTAGAGCGGCTAGCGGGTTCAGCTCCTACGAGCAGTACTTC	CSARAASGFSSYEQYF
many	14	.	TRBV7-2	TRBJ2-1	TGTGCCAGCAGCTCCTGGGGACGGTACAATGAGCAGTTCTTC	CASSSWGRYNEQFF
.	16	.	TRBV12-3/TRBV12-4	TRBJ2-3	TGTGCCAGCACCCTGGGCCTAGCTTCCCTATTGGATACGCAGTATTTT	CASTLGLASLLDTQYF